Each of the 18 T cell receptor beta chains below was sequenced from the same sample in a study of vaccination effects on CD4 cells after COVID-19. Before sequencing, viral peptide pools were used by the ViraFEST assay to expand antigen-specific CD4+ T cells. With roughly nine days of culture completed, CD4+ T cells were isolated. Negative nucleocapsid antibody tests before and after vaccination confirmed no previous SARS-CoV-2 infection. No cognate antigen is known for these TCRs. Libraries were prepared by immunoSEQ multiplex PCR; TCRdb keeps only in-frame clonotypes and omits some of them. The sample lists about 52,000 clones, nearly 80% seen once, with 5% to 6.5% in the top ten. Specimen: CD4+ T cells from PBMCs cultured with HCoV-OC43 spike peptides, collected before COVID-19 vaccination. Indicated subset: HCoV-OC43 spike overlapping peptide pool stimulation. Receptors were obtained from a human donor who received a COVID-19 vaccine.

Here the CDR3 DNA reads TGTGCCAGCAGCTTAGCGGGACAGGGCTCCAGGAACACTGAAGCTTTCTTT. Protein product: CASSLAGQGSRNTEAFF. This chain joins TRBV7-8 and TRBJ1-1; TRBD1 agrees at 9 bases. Germline CDR1 reads SGHVS; CDR2 reads FQNEAQ. CDR3 length: 17 residues. After removal of 0 bases from V and 1 base from J, the junction contained 6 bases not matched to a gene.

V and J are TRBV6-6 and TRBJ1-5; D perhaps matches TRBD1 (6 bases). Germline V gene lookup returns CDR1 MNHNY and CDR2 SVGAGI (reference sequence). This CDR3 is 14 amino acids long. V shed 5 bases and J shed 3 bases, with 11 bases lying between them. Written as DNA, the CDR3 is TGTGCCAGCAGTCAGCAGGGGCCCAATCAGCCCCAGCATTTT. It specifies CASSQQGPNQPQHF.

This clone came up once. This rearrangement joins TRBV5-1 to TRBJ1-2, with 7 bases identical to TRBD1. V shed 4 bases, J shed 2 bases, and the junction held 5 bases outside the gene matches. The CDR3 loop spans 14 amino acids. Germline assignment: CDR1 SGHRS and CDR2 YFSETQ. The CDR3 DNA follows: TGCGCCAGCAGCCCAACAGGGGCGAACTATGGCTACACCTTC. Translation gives CASSPTGANYGYTF.

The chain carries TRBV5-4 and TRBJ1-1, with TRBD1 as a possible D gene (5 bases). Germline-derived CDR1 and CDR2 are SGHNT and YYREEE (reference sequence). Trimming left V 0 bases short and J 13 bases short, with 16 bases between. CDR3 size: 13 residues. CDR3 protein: CASSLDVSSGVFF. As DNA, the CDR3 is TGTGCCAGCAGCTTGGATGTTTCCTCGGGGGTTTTCTTT.

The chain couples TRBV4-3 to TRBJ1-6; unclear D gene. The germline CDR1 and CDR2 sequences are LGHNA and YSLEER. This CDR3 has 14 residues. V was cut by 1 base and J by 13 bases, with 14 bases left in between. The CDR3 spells CASSQVPSEGPLHF. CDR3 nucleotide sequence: TGCGCCAGCAGCCAAGTCCCTTCGGAGGGTCCCCTCCACTTT.

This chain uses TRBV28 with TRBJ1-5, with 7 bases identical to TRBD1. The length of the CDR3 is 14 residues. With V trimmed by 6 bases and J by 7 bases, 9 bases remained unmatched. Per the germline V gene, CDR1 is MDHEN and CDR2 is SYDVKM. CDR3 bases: TGTGCCAGCAGGGCAGGGGGGCCGGGGCAGCCCCAGCATTTT. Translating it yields CASRAGGPGQPQHF.

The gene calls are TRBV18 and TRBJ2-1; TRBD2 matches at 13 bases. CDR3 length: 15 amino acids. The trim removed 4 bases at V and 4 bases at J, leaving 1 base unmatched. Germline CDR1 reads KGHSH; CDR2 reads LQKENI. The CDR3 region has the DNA TGTGCCAGCTCACAGGGACTAGCGGGGTACAATGAGCAGTTCTTC. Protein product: CASSQGLAGYNEQFF. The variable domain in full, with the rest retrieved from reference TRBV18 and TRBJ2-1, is NAGVMQNPRHLVRRRGQEARLRCSPMKGHSHVYWYRQLPEEGLKFMVYLQKENIIDESGMPKERFSAEFPKEGPSILRIQQVVRGDSAAYFCASSQGLAGYNEQFFGPGTRLTVL.

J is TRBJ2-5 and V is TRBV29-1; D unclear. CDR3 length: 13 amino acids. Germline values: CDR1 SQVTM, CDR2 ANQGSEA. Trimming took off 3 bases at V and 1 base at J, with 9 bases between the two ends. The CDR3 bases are TGCAGCGTTGAGATCCGGGTCCAAGAGACCCAGTACTTC. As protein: CSVEIRVQETQYF. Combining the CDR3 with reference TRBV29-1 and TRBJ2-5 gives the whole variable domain SAVISQKPSRDICQRGTSLTIQCQVDSQVTMMFWYRQQPGQSLTLIATANQGSEATYESGFVIDKFPISRPNLTFSTLTVSNMSPEDSSIYLCSVEIRVQETQYFGPGTRLLVL.

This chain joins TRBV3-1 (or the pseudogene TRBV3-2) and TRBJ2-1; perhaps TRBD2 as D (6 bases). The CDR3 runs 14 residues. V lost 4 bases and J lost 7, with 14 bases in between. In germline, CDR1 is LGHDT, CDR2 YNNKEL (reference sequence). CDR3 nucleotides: TGTGCCAGCAGCCCCCCGCGGGATGCTAATGAGCAGTTCTTC. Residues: CASSPPRDANEQFF.

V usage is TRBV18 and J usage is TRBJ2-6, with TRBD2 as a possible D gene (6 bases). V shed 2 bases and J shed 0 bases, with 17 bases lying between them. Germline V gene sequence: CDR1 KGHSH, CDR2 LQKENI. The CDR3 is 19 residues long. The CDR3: CASSPLPRDGNSGANVLTF. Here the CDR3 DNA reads TGTGCCAGCTCACCATTACCGCGGGACGGTAACTCTGGGGCCAACGTCCTGACTTTC.

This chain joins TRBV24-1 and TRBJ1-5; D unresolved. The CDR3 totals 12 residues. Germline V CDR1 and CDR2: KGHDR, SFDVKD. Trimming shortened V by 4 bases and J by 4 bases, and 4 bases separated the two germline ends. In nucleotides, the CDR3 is TGTGCCACCAGTGACATAAATCAGCCCCAGCATTTT. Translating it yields CATSDINQPQHF.

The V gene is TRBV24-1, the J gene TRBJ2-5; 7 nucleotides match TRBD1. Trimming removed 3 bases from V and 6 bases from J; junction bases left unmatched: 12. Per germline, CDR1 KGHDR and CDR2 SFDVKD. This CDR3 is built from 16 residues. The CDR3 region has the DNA TGTGCCACCAGTGATCCCGGGACAGAGGGTTCGCAGACCCAGTACTTC. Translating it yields CATSDPGTEGSQTQYF.

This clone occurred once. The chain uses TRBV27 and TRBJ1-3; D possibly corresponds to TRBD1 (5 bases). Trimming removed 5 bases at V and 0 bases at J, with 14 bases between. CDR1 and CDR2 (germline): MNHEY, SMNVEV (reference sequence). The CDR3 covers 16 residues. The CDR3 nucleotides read TGTGCCAGCAGTCCGCGCTCGGGGGTCTCTGGAAACACCATATATTTT. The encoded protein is CASSPRSGVSGNTIYF.

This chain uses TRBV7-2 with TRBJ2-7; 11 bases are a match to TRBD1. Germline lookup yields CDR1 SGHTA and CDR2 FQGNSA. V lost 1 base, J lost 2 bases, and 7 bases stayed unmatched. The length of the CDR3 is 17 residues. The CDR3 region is CASSLVPLGQGAYEQYV. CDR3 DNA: TGTGCCAGCAGCTTAGTTCCCCTGGGACAGGGGGCCTACGAGCAGTACGTC.

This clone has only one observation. The CDR3 spells CATSDRGSNYGYTF. CDR3 sequence (DNA): TGTGCCACCAGTGATCGGGGGTCTAACTATGGCTACACCTTC. The chain is built from TRBV24-1 and TRBJ1-2; tentatively, D is TRBD1 (5 bases). V lost 3 bases, J lost 0 bases, and 7 bases lay in between. The germline CDR1 and CDR2 sequences are KGHDR and SFDVKD. The CDR3 loop spans 14 amino acids.

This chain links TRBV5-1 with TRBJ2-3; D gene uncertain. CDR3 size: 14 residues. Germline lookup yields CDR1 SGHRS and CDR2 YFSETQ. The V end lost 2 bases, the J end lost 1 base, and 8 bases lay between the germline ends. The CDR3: CASSLWTGTDTQYF. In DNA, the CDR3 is TGCGCCAGCAGCTTATGGACGGGCACAGATACGCAGTATTTT.

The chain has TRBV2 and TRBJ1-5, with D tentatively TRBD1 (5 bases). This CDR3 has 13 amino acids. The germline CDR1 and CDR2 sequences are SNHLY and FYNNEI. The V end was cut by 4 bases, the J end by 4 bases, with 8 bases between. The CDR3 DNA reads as TGTGCCAGCAGTGTGGGGGGGAATCAGCCCCAGCATTTT. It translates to CASSVGGNQPQHF.

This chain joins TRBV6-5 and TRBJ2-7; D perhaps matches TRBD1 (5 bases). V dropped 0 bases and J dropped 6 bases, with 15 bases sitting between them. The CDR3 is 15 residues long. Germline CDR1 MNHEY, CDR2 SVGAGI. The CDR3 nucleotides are TGTGCCAGCAGTTACTCGATCGGCAGGGATTTCGAGCAGTACGTC. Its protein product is CASSYSIGRDFEQYV.